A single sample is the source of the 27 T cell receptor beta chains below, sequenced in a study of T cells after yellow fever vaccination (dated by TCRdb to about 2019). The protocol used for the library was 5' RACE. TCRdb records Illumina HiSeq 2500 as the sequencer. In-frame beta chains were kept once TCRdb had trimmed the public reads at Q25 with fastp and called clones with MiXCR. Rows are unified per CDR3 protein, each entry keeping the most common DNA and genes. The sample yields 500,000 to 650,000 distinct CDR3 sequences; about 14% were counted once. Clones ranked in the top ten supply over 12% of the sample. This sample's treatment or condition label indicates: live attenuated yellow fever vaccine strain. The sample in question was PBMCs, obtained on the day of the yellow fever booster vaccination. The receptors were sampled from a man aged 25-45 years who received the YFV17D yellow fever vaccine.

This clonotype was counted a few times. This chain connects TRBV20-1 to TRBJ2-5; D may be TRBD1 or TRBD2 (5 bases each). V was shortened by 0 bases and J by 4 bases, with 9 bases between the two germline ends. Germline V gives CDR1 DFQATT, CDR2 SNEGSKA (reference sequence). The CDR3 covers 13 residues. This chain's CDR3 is CSARDSGTETQYF. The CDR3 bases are TGCAGTGCTAGAGATTCGGGGACAGAGACCCAGTACTTC.

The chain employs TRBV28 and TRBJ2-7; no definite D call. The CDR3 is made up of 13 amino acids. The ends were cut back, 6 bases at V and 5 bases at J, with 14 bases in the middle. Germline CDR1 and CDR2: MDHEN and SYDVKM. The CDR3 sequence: CASRGSATNEQYF. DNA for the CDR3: TGTGCCAGCAGAGGGTCTGCTACTAACGAGCAGTACTTC. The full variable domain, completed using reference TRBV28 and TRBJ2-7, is DVKVTQSSRYLVKRTGEKVFLECVQDMDHENMFWYRQDPGLGLRLIYFSYDVKMKEKGDIPEGYSVSREKKERFSLILESASTNQTSMYLCASRGSATNEQYFGPGTRLTVT.

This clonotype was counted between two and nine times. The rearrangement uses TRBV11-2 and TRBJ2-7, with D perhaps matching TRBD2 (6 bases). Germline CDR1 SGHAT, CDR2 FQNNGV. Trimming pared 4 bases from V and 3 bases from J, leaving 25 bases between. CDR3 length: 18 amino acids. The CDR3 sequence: CASSSLNRDRGLHYEQYF. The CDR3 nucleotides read TGTGCCAGCAGCTCCCTCAACCGGGACCGGGGACTCCACTACGAGCAGTACTTC.

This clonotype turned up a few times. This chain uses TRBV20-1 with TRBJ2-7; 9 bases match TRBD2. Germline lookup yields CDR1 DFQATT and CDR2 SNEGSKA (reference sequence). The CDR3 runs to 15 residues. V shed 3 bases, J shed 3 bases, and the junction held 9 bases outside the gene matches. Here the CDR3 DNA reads TGCAGTGCTAGTCGCCAGCGGGAGGTTCTCTACGAGCAGTACTTC. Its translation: CSASRQREVLYEQYF.

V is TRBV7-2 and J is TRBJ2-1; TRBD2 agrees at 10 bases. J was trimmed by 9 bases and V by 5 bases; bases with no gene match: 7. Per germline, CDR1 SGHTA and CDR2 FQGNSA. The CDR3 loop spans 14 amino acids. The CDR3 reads CASSPSGRVGEQFF. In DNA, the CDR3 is TGTGCCAGCAGCCCAAGCGGGAGGGTCGGTGAGCAGTTCTTC.

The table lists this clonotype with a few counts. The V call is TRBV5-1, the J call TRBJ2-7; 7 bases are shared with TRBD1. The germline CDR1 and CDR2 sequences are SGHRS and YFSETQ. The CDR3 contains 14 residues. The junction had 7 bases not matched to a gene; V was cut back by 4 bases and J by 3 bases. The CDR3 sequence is CASSTGQVYYEQYF. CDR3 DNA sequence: TGCGCCAGCAGCACCGGACAGGTGTACTACGAGCAGTACTTC.

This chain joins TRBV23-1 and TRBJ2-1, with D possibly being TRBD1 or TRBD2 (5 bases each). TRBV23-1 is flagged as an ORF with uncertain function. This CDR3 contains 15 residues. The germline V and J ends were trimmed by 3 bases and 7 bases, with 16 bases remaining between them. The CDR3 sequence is CASSHPGTGGNEQFF. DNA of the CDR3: TGCGCCAGCAGTCACCCCGGGACCGGCGGGAATGAGCAGTTCTTC.

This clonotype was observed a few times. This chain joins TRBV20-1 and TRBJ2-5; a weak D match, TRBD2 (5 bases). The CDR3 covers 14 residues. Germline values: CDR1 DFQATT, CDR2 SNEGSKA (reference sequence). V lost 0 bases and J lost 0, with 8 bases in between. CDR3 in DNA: TGCAGTGCTAGAGATGAGGACTACCAAGAGACCCAGTACTTC. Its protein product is CSARDEDYQETQYF.

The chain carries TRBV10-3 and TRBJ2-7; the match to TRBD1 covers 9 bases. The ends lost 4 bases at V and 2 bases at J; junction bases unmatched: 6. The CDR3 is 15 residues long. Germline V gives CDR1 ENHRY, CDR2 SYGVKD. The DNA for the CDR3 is TGTGCCATCAGTGTAGGGACAGGGCTACCCTACGAGCAGTACTTC. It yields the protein CAISVGTGLPYEQYF.

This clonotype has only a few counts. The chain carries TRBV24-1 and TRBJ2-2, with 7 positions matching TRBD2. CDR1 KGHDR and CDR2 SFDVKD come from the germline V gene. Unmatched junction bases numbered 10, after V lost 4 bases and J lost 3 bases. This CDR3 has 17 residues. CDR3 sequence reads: CATSDSPSGVDTGELFF. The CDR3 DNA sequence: TGTGCCACCAGTGACTCGCCCAGCGGGGTAGACACCGGGGAGCTGTTTTTT.

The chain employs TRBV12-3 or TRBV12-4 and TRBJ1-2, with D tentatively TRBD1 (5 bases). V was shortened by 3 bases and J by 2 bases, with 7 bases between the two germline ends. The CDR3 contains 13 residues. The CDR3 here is CASSFNRNYGYTF. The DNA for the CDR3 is TGTGCCAGCAGTTTTAACAGGAACTATGGCTACACCTTC.

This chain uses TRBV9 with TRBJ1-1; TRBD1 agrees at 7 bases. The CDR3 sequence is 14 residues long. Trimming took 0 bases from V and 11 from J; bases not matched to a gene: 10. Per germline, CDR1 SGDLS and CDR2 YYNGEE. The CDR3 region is CASSVAGDSAVAFF. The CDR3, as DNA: TGTGCCAGCAGCGTAGCCGGGGACAGTGCCGTTGCTTTCTTT.

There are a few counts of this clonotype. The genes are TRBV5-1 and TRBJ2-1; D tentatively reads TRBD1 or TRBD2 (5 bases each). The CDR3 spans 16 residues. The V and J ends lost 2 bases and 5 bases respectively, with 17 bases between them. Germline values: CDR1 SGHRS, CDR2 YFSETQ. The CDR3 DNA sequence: TGCGCCAGCAGCTTTCCCTCGGGACGGCCTAACAATGAGCAGTTCTTC. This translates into CASSFPSGRPNNEQFF.

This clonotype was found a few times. In DNA, the CDR3 is TGTGCCAGCAGCTTAGGAGCGGGGTACCAAGAGACCCAGTACTTC. Its protein is CASSLGAGYQETQYF. The chain couples TRBV7-9 to TRBJ2-5; 7 bases map to TRBD2. The CDR3 extends over 15 amino acids. Unmatched junction bases numbered 2, after V lost 1 base and J lost 0 bases. Germline V gene sequence: CDR1 SEHNR, CDR2 FQNEAQ (reference sequence).

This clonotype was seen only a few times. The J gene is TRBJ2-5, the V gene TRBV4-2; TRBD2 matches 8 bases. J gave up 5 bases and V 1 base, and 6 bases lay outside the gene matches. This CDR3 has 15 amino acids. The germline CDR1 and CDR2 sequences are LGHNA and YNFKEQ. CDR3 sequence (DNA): TGTGCCAGCAGCCAAGCAGCGGGAGCAGGGGAGACCCAGTACTTC. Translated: CASSQAAGAGETQYF.

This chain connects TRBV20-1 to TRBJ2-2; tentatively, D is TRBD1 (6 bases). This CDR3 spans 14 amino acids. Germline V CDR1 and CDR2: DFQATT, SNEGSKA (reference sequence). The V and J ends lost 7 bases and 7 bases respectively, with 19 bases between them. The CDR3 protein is CSVNPGTRGGELFF. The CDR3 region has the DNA TGCAGTGTTAATCCCGGGACCAGGGGCGGGGAGCTGTTTTTT.

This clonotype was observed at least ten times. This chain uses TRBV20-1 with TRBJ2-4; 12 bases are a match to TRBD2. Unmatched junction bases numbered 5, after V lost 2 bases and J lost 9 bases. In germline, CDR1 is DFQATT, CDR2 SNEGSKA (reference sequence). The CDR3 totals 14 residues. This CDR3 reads CSARLAGGPSIQYF. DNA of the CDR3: TGCAGTGCTAGACTAGCGGGAGGGCCGAGCATTCAGTACTTC.

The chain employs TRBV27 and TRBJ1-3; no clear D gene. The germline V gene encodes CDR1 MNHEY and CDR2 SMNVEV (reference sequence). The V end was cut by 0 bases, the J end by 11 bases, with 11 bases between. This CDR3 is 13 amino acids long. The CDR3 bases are TGTGCCAGCAGTTTATCGGCAGTTTCCCCCATATATTTT. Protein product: CASSLSAVSPIYF.

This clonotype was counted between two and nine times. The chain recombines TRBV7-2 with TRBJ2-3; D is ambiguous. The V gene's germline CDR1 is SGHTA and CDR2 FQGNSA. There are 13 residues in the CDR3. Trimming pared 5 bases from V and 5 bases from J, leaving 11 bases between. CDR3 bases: TGTGCCAGCAGCCACAACTCGGGAGATACGCAGTATTTT. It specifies CASSHNSGDTQYF.

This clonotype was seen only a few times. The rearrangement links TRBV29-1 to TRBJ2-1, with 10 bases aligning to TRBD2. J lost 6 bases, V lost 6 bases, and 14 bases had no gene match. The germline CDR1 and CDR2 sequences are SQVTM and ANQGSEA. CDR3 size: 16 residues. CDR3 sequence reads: CSVQGAGGGRGNEQFF. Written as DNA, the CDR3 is TGCAGCGTGCAGGGAGCGGGAGGGGGTCGGGGCAATGAGCAGTTCTTC.

CDR3 in amino acids: CASSKTDEQYF. The CDR3 coding sequence is TGTGCCAGCAGTAAGACAGACGAGCAGTACTTC. V gene TRBV5-4 combines with J gene TRBJ2-7; D possibly corresponds to TRBD1 (5 bases). CDR1 and CDR2 from the germline V gene are SGHNT and YYREEE (reference sequence). This CDR3 contains 11 residues. Trimming removed 5 bases from V and 5 bases from J, with 8 bases in between.

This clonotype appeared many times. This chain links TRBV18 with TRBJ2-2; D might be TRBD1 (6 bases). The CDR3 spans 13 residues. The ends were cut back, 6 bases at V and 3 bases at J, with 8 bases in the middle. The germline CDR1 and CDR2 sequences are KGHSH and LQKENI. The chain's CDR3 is CASSPGDTGELFF. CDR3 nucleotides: TGTGCCAGCTCCCCAGGGGACACCGGGGAGCTGTTTTTT. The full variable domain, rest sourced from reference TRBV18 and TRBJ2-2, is NAGVMQNPRHLVRRRGQEARLRCSPMKGHSHVYWYRQLPEEGLKFMVYLQKENIIDESGMPKERFSAEFPKEGPSILRIQQVVRGDSAAYFCASSPGDTGELFFGEGSRLTVL.

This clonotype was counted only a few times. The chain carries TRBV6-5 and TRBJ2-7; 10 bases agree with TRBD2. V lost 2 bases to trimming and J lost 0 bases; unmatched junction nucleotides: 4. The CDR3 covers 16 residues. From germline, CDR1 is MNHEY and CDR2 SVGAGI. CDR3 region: CASSYGSGRDSYEQYF. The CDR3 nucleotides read TGTGCCAGCAGTTACGGCAGCGGGAGGGACTCCTACGAGCAGTACTTC.

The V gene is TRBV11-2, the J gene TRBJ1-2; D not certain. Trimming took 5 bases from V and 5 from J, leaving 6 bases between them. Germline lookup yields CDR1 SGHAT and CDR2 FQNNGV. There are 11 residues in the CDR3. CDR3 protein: CASSGLYGYTF. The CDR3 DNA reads TGTGCCAGCAGCGGATTGTATGGCTACACCTTC.

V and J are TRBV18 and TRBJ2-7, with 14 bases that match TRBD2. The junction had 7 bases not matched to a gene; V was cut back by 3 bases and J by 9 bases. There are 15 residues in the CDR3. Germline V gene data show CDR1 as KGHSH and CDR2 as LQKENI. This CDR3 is CASSPGLAGGRGQYF. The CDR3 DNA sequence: TGTGCCAGCTCACCTGGACTAGCGGGAGGCCGGGGGCAGTACTTC.

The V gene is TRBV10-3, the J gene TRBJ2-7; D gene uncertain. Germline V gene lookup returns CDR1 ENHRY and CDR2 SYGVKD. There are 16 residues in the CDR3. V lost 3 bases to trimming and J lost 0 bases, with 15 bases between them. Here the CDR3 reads CAISDPRAQSSYEQYF. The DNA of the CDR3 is TGTGCCATCAGTGATCCCCGGGCCCAGAGCTCCTACGAGCAGTACTTC.

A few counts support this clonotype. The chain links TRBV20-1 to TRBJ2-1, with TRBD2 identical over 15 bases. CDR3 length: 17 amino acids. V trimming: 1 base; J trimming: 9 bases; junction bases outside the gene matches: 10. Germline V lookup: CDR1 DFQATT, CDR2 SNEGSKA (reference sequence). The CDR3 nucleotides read TGCAGTGCTAGAGTCCGTCTTCCGGGACTAGCGGGAGGTGAGCAGTTCTTC. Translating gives CSARVRLPGLAGGEQFF.